This entry concerns a single T cell receptor beta chain. The data originate from a study of blood T cell repertoires in COVID-19. Germline CDR1 is KGHSH and CDR2 is LQKENI. The CDR3 runs to 17 residues. Trimming took 3 bases from V and 6 from J; bases not matched to a gene: 14. Data came from immunoSEQ multiplex PCR; TCRdb stores just in-frame clones and leaves some out. The repertoire has 55,000 to 90,000 clones, about 80% of them found once; the top ten carry 4.5%. The material sequenced was peripheral blood. The chain recombines TRBV18 with TRBJ2-3; 8 positions match TRBD2. The source of this sequence is a woman aged 60-75 years with acute or convalescent COVID-19. The CDR3 region is CASSPPGSGASRDTQYF. CDR3 DNA sequence: TGTGCCAGCTCACCCCCAGGTAGCGGGGCATCACGTGATACGCAGTATTTT.